This TCR beta chain was recovered during a study of T cell clonality in common variable immunodeficiency. The sample holds many counts of this clone. Assay used: immunoSEQ multiplex PCR; TCRdb lists only in-frame clones, some missing. Listed for the sample are some 60,000 clones, none seen a single time. Input material: peripheral blood mononuclear cells. The clonotype comes from a person aged 18 to 70 in good health.

The CDR3 bases that were read are TGTGCCAGCCGGACAGTAGCCAAAAACATT. Residues: CASRTVAKNI. The full CDR3 is CASRTVAKNIQYF. The chain combines TRBV28 with TRBJ2-4; the D gene is possibly TRBD1 (6 bases). The read stops 3 residues short of the end of the CDR3; the missing end is completed from the germline J gene. Germline-derived CDR1 and CDR2 are MDHEN and SYDVKM. V lost 8 bases to trimming and J lost 0 bases, with 8 bases between them. The CDR3 is 13 amino acids.